This is a list of T cell receptor beta chains from one sample in a study of T cells in Graves' hyperthyroidism and ophthalmopathy. Each CDR3 protein gets one entry after TCRdb re-called the multiplex PCR reads with MiXCR. The sample has 410,000 or so distinct CDR3 sequences; roughly 14% are singletons. Input material: blood. The receptors originated from a man aged 18 to 29 with Graves' ophthalmopathy. CDR3s include the opening cysteine and the closing phenylalanine or tryptophan.

V gene: TRBV5-1; CDR3 protein: CASTPFGGGDGYTF
V gene: TRBV7-9; CDR3 protein: CASSRKQGSTGELFF
V gene: TRBV5-1; CDR3 protein: CASSRPRAGGPTDTQYF
V gene: TRBV10-3; CDR3 protein: CAIRKGQTDTQYF
V gene: TRBV10-1; CDR3 protein: CASSRDRGSFEQYF
V gene: TRBV4-1; CDR3 protein: CASSQDRTTDTQYF
V gene: TRBV19; CDR3 protein: CASKIGTANYGYTF
V gene: TRBV12-3/TRBV12-4; CDR3 protein: CASSSASWLVGTEAFF
V gene: TRBV2; CDR3 protein: CASTPTPRETYNEQFF
V gene: TRBV7-9; CDR3 protein: CASRMADTEAFF
V gene: TRBV28; CDR3 protein: CASTTRRGGPYNEQFF
V gene: TRBV20-1; CDR3 protein: CSAQVPGQGDGETQYF